One T cell receptor (beta chain) is described in this entry. Its target is unknown. CDR1 is MDHEN and CDR2 is SYDVKM in the germline V gene. V was pared by 7 bases and J by 0 bases, with 15 bases between. The CDR3 has 15 residues. The data stem from a study of OX40 agonist ivuxolimab in advanced cancers. The overall study: Patients received ivuxolimab, an intravenous treatment, every 2 weeks at 0.01 to 10 mg/kg. General study findings and limits: Expanded clones were, on average, more numerous in CD8+ T cells than in CD4+.

Produced via immunoSEQ multiplex PCR; TCRdb's table is partial and in-frame only. The profile shows 60,000 or so clones, around 88% of them singletons. Patients were ineligible given autoimmune disease history or systemic immunosuppression. This TCR was recovered from an adult with an advanced solid tumor such as melanoma, head and neck, liver or kidney cancer. Material: CD4+ or CD8+ T cells sorted from blood, obtained in a trial of the OX40 agonist ivuxolimab. The chain is built from TRBV28 and TRBJ1-1, with a tentative D call TRBD1 (5 bases). The CDR3, as DNA: TGTGCCAGCATTGGGGCAGCGGAGATGAACACTGAAGCTTTCTTT. Translation: CASIGAAEMNTEAFF.